This T cell receptor (beta chain) is drawn from a study of T-cell reconstitution after alpha-beta-depleted transplantation in children. Germline V lookup: CDR1 MGHRA, CDR2 YSYEKL. The V and J ends lost 0 bases and 4 bases respectively, with 13 bases between them. This CDR3 is 16 amino acids long. There are many counts of this clonotype. Unique molecular identifiers were used in preparing the TCRbeta library. TCRdb reprocessed the PCR reads via MiXCR and lists one record per CDR3 protein. The sample holds approximately 400,000 distinct CDR3 sequences, 11% seen once. The rearrangement uses TRBV4-1 and TRBJ2-1, with a weak D call TRBD2 (5 bases). This clonotype was obtained from a human donor who donated a stem cell graft to a child with acute myeloid leukemia. The starting material was PBMCs from the stem cell graft donor, obtained from the stem cell graft. CDR3 residues: CASSQDQRTRYNEQFF. CDR3 sequence (DNA): TGCGCCAGCAGCCAAGATCAGCGGACGAGATACAATGAGCAGTTCTTC.